The present entry profiles one TCR beta chain with its context. The antigen remains undetermined. Some clones are missing from TCRdb's copy, which holds only in-frame ones; the method was immunoSEQ multiplex PCR. The sample has around 340,000 clones; around nine tenths are singletons. Treatment noted: 15 to 20 received Ad26.COV2.S at low or high dose, single or two shots; roughly 5 received placebo; per-sample allocation not given. Samples analyzed were those drawn on day 63 after the first vaccine or placebo injection. The vaccine delivered Wuhan-strain SARS-CoV-2 spike through an Ad26 vector. The CDR3 has 15 amino acids. Trimming cost V 4 bases and J 2 bases; bases outside gene matches: 5. CDR1 and CDR2 (germline): SGHKS, YYEKEE (reference sequence). The data derive from a study of Ad26.COV2.S vaccination and SARS-CoV-2 variants. Turning to the study itself: Donor allocation was to the COV1001 Ad26.COV2.S trial arm. Intramuscular Ad26.COV2.S at 5x10^10 or 1x10^11 viral particles.

Study-wide results and caveats: Assessments of TCR breadth and depth may have underestimated the total T cell responses.

Specimen: peripheral blood, collected in a trial of Ad26.COV2.S vaccine versus placebo. This sequence originates from a person between 18 and 65 years old who received the Ad26.COV2.S COVID-19 vaccine or a placebo. This chain joins TRBV5-5 and TRBJ2-1, with 8 positions matching TRBD1. This chain's CDR3 is CASSPDRDPYNEQFF. For the CDR3, the DNA is TGTGCCAGCAGCCCGGACAGGGATCCCTACAATGAGCAGTTCTTC. Full variable domain (outside the CDR3, taken from reference TRBV5-5 and TRBJ2-1): DAGVTQSPTHLIKTRGQQVTLRCSPISGHKSVSWYQQVLGQGPQFIFQYYEKEERGRGNFPDRFSARQFPNYSSELNVNALLLGDSALYLCASSPDRDPYNEQFFGPGTRLTVL.